A single sample is the source of the 27 T cell receptor beta chains below, sequenced in a study of CD8 T cells in Susac syndrome. Random hexamers were used to reverse transcribe roughly 0.5 to 1 ug of RNA. A single record per CDR3 protein comes from TCRdb applying MiXCR to the immunoSEQ multiplex PCR reads. The table records under 95,000 distinct CDR3 sequences, around 93% of them present only once. The sequencing sample was made of CD8+ T cells from PBMCs. These receptors came from a human donor with Susac syndrome.

The chain is built from TRBV20-1 and TRBJ2-1, with TRBD2 matching over 14 bases. This CDR3 has 20 residues. CDR1 is DFQATT, CDR2 SNEGSKA, per germline (reference sequence). CDR3 bases: TGCAGGGCGGTGGGGCATAAGGGACTAGCGGGAGAAGGTTCCTACAATGAGCAGTTCTTC. It yields the protein CRAVGHKGLAGEGSYNEQFF.

The chain carries TRBV29-1 and TRBJ2-7; 11 nucleotides match TRBD2. In germline, CDR1 is SQVTM, CDR2 ANQGSEA. CDR3 length: 13 amino acids. The V segment lost 8 bases and the J segment 2 bases; nucleotides outside the gene matches: 5. The CDR3 loop is CSFRLAGTYEQYF. The CDR3 DNA is TGCAGCTTCCGACTAGCGGGAACCTACGAGCAGTACTTC.

The V call is TRBV27, the J call TRBJ2-1; D ambiguous. CDR1 and CDR2 from the germline V gene are MNHEY and SMNVEV (reference sequence). This CDR3 spans 14 amino acids. Trimming stripped 7 bases from V and 7 bases from J, with 17 bases between. In DNA form, the CDR3 reads TGTGCCAGCACCCTCCTCCCGAGCTCGAATGAGCAGTTCTTC. Translated, it gives CASTLLPSSNEQFF.

The V gene is TRBV18, the J gene TRBJ1-4, with D unresolved. CDR1 and CDR2 (germline): KGHSH, LQKENI. With 6 bases removed from V and 6 bases from J, the gap between germline ends came to 14 bases. CDR3 length: 14 amino acids. This CDR3 is CASSPVTVDEKLFF. The CDR3, as DNA: TGTGCCAGCTCTCCGGTGACCGTGGATGAAAAACTGTTTTTT. Supplemented by reference TRBV18 and TRBJ1-4, the full variable domain reads NAGVMQNPRHLVRRRGQEARLRCSPMKGHSHVYWYRQLPEEGLKFMVYLQKENIIDESGMPKERFSAEFPKEGPSILRIQQVVRGDSAAYFCASSPVTVDEKLFFGSGTQLSVL.

This chain connects TRBV12-3 or TRBV12-4 to TRBJ2-1; TRBD2 matches 7 bases. V lost 3 bases and J lost 15; bases outside the gene matches: 8. This CDR3 is 12 amino acids long. CDR3 loop: CASSLGGDGAFF. CDR3 nucleotides: TGTGCCAGCAGTTTGGGGGGGGACGGTGCGTTCTTC.

J is TRBJ1-2 and V is TRBV20-1; 7 bases line up with TRBD1. V lost 6 bases to trimming and J lost 8 bases; unmatched junction nucleotides: 9. The CDR3 has 12 residues. CDR1 and CDR2 from the germline V gene are DFQATT and SNEGSKA (reference sequence). The CDR3 reads CSAGDSPRGYTF. For the CDR3, the DNA is TGCAGTGCCGGGGACAGCCCCAGAGGCTACACCTTC.

This sequence joins TRBV20-1 and TRBJ2-5, with D perhaps TRBD2 (5 bases). This CDR3 is 13 amino acids long. Germline V gene data show CDR1 as DFQATT and CDR2 as SNEGSKA (reference sequence). V gave up 4 bases and J gave up 4 bases, with 13 bases separating them. CDR3 sequence reads: CSANLLDSETQYF. In DNA form, the CDR3 reads TGCAGTGCTAACCTACTAGACTCAGAGACCCAGTACTTC.

This chain uses TRBV20-1 with TRBJ2-7, with D tentatively TRBD2 (6 bases). This CDR3 spans 16 amino acids. The germline gives CDR1 DFQATT, CDR2 SNEGSKA (reference sequence). Trimming took 3 bases from V and 4 from J, leaving 22 bases between them. CDR3 nucleotides: TGCAGTGCTAGTCCCACCATCCGGGACTCCCGATACGAGCAGTACTTC. Its translation: CSASPTIRDSRYEQYF.

J is TRBJ2-1 and V is TRBV4-1; 8 bases agree with TRBD2. The germline V gene has CDR1 MGHRA and CDR2 YSYEKL. The CDR3 consists of 13 residues. Trimming cost V 2 bases and J 8 bases; bases outside gene matches: 2. DNA for the CDR3: TGCGCCAGCAGCCAAAAAGCGGGAGATGAGCAGTTCTTC. Translating it yields CASSQKAGDEQFF.

The rearrangement joins TRBV3-1 to TRBJ2-7, with 12 positions matching TRBD2. V trimming: 2 bases; J trimming: 5 bases; junction bases outside the gene matches: 4. The CDR3 is made up of 15 amino acids. CDR1 LGHDT and CDR2 YNNKEL come from the germline V gene (reference sequence). CDR3 sequence (DNA): TGTGCCAGCAGCCAAAGACTAGCGGGAGAGGACGAGCAGTACTTC. The encoded protein is CASSQRLAGEDEQYF.

V and J are TRBV29-1 and TRBJ2-3; unclear D gene. CDR1 and CDR2 (germline): SQVTM, ANQGSEA. CDR3 length: 12 residues. Trimming left V 5 bases short and J 4 bases short, with 10 bases between. The CDR3 protein is CSVPKVADTQYF. CDR3 in DNA: TGCAGCGTTCCCAAAGTGGCAGATACGCAGTATTTT.

The genes are TRBV20-1 and TRBJ1-1, with TRBD1 as a possible D gene (6 bases). Per the germline V gene, CDR1 is DFQATT and CDR2 is SNEGSKA (reference sequence). Trimming pared 3 bases from V and 4 bases from J, leaving 18 bases between. The CDR3 extends over 15 amino acids. CDR3 DNA sequence: TGCAGTGCTAGTGGAACGACAGGCCGTTTCACTGAAGCTTTCTTT. Amino acid sequence: CSASGTTGRFTEAFF.

This rearrangement joins TRBV30 to TRBJ2-7; 8 positions agree with TRBD1. The trim removed 4 bases at V and 6 bases at J, leaving 5 bases unmatched. The CDR3 totals 12 residues. The germline V gene has CDR1 GTSNPN and CDR2 SVGIG (reference sequence). Written as DNA, the CDR3 is TGTGCCTGGATTGCCGACAGGGGCGAGCAGTACTTC. Protein product: CAWIADRGEQYF. The whole variable domain, filled in from reference TRBV30 and TRBJ2-7, reads SQTIHQWPATLVQPVGSPLSLECTVEGTSNPNLYWYRQAAGRGLQLLFYSVGIGQISSEVPQNLSASRPQDRQFILSSKKLLLSDSGFYLCAWIADRGEQYFGPGTRLTVT.

The genes are TRBV12-3 or TRBV12-4 and TRBJ1-1, with D possibly matching TRBD1 (6 bases). CDR3 length: 14 residues. Deletions cut 3 bases from V and 1 base from J, with 9 bases between. CDR3 DNA sequence: TGTGCCAGCAGTTTCACAGGGAAGAACACTGAAGCTTTCTTT. Residues: CASSFTGKNTEAFF.

This chain joins TRBV30 and TRBJ2-7; TRBD1 agrees at 7 bases. The CDR3 spans 13 residues. Germline values: CDR1 GTSNPN, CDR2 SVGIG (reference sequence). After removal of 0 bases from V and 3 bases from J, the junction contained 2 bases not matched to a gene. The CDR3 nucleotides are TGTGCCTGGAGTGTCCGGGACAGCTACGAGCAGTACTTC. Protein sequence: CAWSVRDSYEQYF.

This CDR3 reads CSVAEGDYGYTF. The CDR3 DNA reads as TGCAGCGTCGCTGAGGGCGACTATGGCTACACCTTC. V and J are TRBV29-1 and TRBJ1-2; D is unresolved. Trimming left V 6 bases short and J 3 bases short, with 11 bases between. The CDR3 contains 12 residues. Germline loops: CDR1 SQVTM, CDR2 ANQGSEA. Supplemented by reference TRBV29-1 and TRBJ1-2, the full variable domain reads SAVISQKPSRDICQRGTSLTIQCQVDSQVTMMFWYRQQPGQSLTLIATANQGSEATYESGFVIDKFPISRPNLTFSTLTVSNMSPEDSSIYLCSVAEGDYGYTFGSGTRLTVV.

There are a few counts of this clonotype. The J gene is TRBJ1-2, the V gene TRBV5-6; D is ambiguous. The CDR3 covers 13 residues. The V end lost 5 bases, the J end lost 4 bases, and 12 bases lay between the germline ends. In germline, CDR1 is SGHDT, CDR2 YYEEEE. The CDR3 sequence is CASSLGSSYGYTF. The CDR3 DNA reads as TGTGCCAGCAGTTTAGGCAGTTCCTATGGCTACACCTTC. Full variable domain (remainder filled in from reference TRBV5-6 and TRBJ1-2): DAGVTQSPTHLIKTRGQQVTLRCSPKSGHDTVSWYQQALGQGPQFIFQYYEEEERQRGNFPDRFSGHQFPNYSSELNVNALLLGDSALYLCASSLGSSYGYTFGSGTRLTVV.

The chain joins TRBV9 to TRBJ2-2, with a tentative D call TRBD2 (5 bases). V shed 0 bases and J shed 6 bases, with 9 bases lying between them. This CDR3 spans 14 amino acids. Germline-derived CDR1 and CDR2 are SGDLS and YYNGEE. Here the CDR3 DNA reads TGTGCCAGCAGCGTAGTCGAGGGAGCCGGGGAGCTGTTTTTT. Translating gives CASSVVEGAGELFF.

CDR3 in DNA: TGTGCCAGCAGTGAAGGGTTTGAAGGGGACGAGCAGTTCTTC. This gives the protein CASSEGFEGDEQFF. This rearrangement joins TRBV6-1 to TRBJ2-1; D may be TRBD1 or TRBD2 (5 bases each). V lost 1 base and J lost 10, with 14 bases in between. The CDR3 consists of 14 residues. CDR1 MNHNS and CDR2 SASEGT come from the germline V gene.

The chain recombines TRBV27 with TRBJ2-1; unclear D gene. Trimming pared 5 bases from V and 8 bases from J, leaving 10 bases between. This CDR3 region has 12 residues. Germline CDR1 and CDR2: MNHEY and SMNVEV (reference sequence). DNA of the CDR3: TGTGCCAGCAGTCCCCATATCCATGAGCAGTTCTTC. Translation: CASSPHIHEQFF.

The V gene is TRBV11-2, the J gene TRBJ2-1, with a tentative D call TRBD2 (6 bases). The CDR3 is 13 amino acids. V was pared by 5 bases and J by 6 bases, with 11 bases between. CDR1 and CDR2 (germline): SGHAT, FQNNGV. This CDR3 reads CASSPGTLNEQFF. The CDR3, as DNA: TGTGCCAGCAGCCCCGGGACTCTCAATGAGCAGTTCTTC.

The rearrangement uses TRBV12-3 or TRBV12-4 and TRBJ2-3; 13 bases line up with TRBD2. Losses at the gene ends were 4 bases for V and 4 bases for J; bases not matched to a gene: 2. The CDR3 has 15 residues. This chain's CDR3 is CASSSGLAGADTQYF. The CDR3 DNA reads TGTGCCAGCAGTTCAGGACTAGCGGGAGCAGATACGCAGTATTTT.

The rearrangement links TRBV12-3 or TRBV12-4 to TRBJ2-1, with D hard to call. V was pared by 3 bases and J by 3 bases, with 6 bases between. The CDR3 is 13 residues long. CDR3 DNA: TGTGCCAGCAGTTTTGGCAGCTACAATGAGCAGTTCTTC. Translating it yields CASSFGSYNEQFF.

The CDR3 bases are TGTGCCAGCAGTTACTCATGGGGGTACGAGCAGTACTTC. Protein: CASSYSWGYEQYF. The chain combines TRBV6-5 with TRBJ2-7; D could derive from TRBD1 or TRBD2 (5 bases each). The V end was cut by 0 bases, the J end by 4 bases, with 7 bases between. Germline values: CDR1 MNHEY, CDR2 SVGAGI. This CDR3 is 13 amino acids long.

This sequence joins TRBV27 and TRBJ1-2, with a tentative D call TRBD1 (5 bases). This CDR3 contains 14 residues. Germline values: CDR1 MNHEY, CDR2 SMNVEV (reference sequence). The ends were cut back, 9 bases at V and 8 bases at J, with 22 bases in the middle. The CDR3 DNA reads as TGTGCCAGTGCTTCGACCGGGACCCCTAGGGGCTACACCTTC. Protein product: CASASTGTPRGYTF.

CDR3 residues: CASGLNFGGEETQYF. DNA for the CDR3: TGTGCTAGTGGTTTGAACTTTGGCGGGGAAGAGACCCAGTACTTC. The chain carries TRBV12-5 and TRBJ2-5; tentatively, D is TRBD2 (6 bases). Trimming left V 2 bases short and J 3 bases short, with 13 bases between. The CDR3 runs to 15 residues. Germline CDR1 LGHNT, CDR2 FRNRAP.

V and J are TRBV4-3 and TRBJ1-1; no firm D call. This CDR3 is built from 15 residues. Germline CDR1 reads LGHNA; CDR2 reads YSLEER. Between the trimmed V and J ends, which lost 0 bases and 0 bases, there was a span of 8 bases. CDR3 DNA: TGCGCCAGCAGCCAAGAATTATATTTGAACACTGAAGCTTTCTTT. Translation gives CASSQELYLNTEAFF.